This T cell receptor beta chain was observed in a study of blood T cells in healthy people across ages. Regarding the study as a whole: Roughly linear declines in TCR beta diversity per million T cells occurred with age.

Using a J-beta primer mix together with a sample-barcoded 5' primer, a second PCR was run for roughly 6 to 11 cycles. A template-switch adaptor containing 12 random nucleotides labeled each cDNA molecule. TCRdb re-analysed the 5' RACE reads in MiXCR, keeping a single row per CDR3 protein. The data show approximately 350,000 distinct CDR3 sequences, more than 45% seen once. In terms of origin and age, donors were healthy Caucasian individuals from Russia aged 6 to 90. There were at least 5 micrograms of total RNA extracted from every sample. After removal of 4 bases from V and 8 bases from J, the junction contained 17 bases not matched to a gene. The CDR3 spans 19 residues. Germline CDR1 and CDR2: SGHDN and FVKESK. This clonotype has only a few counts. What it recognizes is unknown.

The chain recombines TRBV14 with TRBJ2-1; 13 nucleotides line up with TRBD2. Sequencing was done on a sample of blood. This TCR was recovered from a man aged 60 to 69 in good health. The CDR3 sequence: CASSPKRLWGLAGFYEQFF. For the CDR3, the DNA is TGTGCCAGCAGCCCGAAACGTCTCTGGGGACTAGCGGGGTTTTATGAGCAGTTCTTC.